This record concerns one T cell receptor beta chain sequence. This record comes from a study of blood T cell repertoires in COVID-19. Study-wide context: Both acute and convalescent COVID-19 samples were obtained from the United States, Italy and Spain. From T cells, B-cell-depleted T cells, or PBMCs came the material, which was cDNA or gDNA.

In the study's own analysis: By means of reference gene primer amplification, nucleated cell counts were estimated. Method: immunoSEQ multiplex PCR; TCRdb's copy keeps in-frame clones and lacks some. The DNA gave D and trimming, while V, J and clone size come from that table. The sample has fewer than 110,000 clones, approximately 84% seen once. The V gene's germline CDR1 is SGHRS and CDR2 YFSETQ. The CDR3 is 17 residues long. V was pared by 4 bases and J by 8 bases, with 16 bases of the junction left unmatched. The sequence came from a human donor in a cohort sampled during active or convalescent COVID-19. Sequences were obtained from peripheral blood. V is TRBV5-1 and J is TRBJ2-1; 9 bases line up with TRBD1. The CDR3 coding sequence is TGCGCCAGCAGCGTCAGCCCCCCGGGACAGGGTATTCATGAGCAGTTCTTC. It codes for CASSVSPPGQGIHEQFF.